A single sample gave rise to the 18 T cell receptor beta chains below, sequenced in a study of blood T cell repertoires in COVID-19 (dated by TCRdb to 2018 to 2021). Library preparation employed the immunoSEQ multiplex PCR assay. In TCRdb, the immuneACCESS table is reduced to in-frame sequences with V and J assigned. These tables do not hold every clone; where another copy was compared, an unresolved V gene accounts for under half, and the others remain unexplained. This sample comprises roughly 200,000 clones, about 86% of them detected only once. Of the sample, 6.2% falls within the top ten clones. Sequencing used peripheral blood. These receptor sequences come from a man aged 55 to 70 who had recovered from COVID-19.

This chain uses TRBV19 with TRBJ2-7; D perhaps matches TRBD1 (5 bases). CDR3 length: 13 residues. Trimming stripped 3 bases from V and 9 bases from J, with 15 bases between. CDR1 and CDR2 from the germline V gene are LNHDA and SQIVND (reference sequence). CDR3 loop: CASSIARETWQYF. In DNA, the CDR3 is TGTGCCAGTAGTATTGCCAGGGAAACCTGGCAGTACTTC.

The chain employs TRBV11-3 and TRBJ2-5; 7 nucleotides line up with TRBD1. After removal of 3 bases from V and 8 bases from J, the junction contained 9 bases not matched to a gene. The CDR3 extends over 14 amino acids. The germline CDR1 and CDR2 sequences are SGHNT and YENEEA. CDR3 residues: CASSLGTGESTQYF. Here the CDR3 DNA reads TGTGCCAGCAGCTTGGGAACAGGGGAGAGTACCCAGTACTTC.

The V and J genes are TRBV4-2 and TRBJ2-1; 8 bases are shared with TRBD2. The CDR3 covers 16 residues. The germline gives CDR1 LGHNA, CDR2 YNFKEQ. The trim removed 4 bases at V and 1 base at J, leaving 6 bases unmatched. The DNA of the CDR3 is TGTGCCAGCAGCCCGGGACTAGGGACGTCCTACAATGAGCAGTTCTTC. Encoded protein: CASSPGLGTSYNEQFF.

A few counts support this clone. J is TRBJ2-5 and V is TRBV9; TRBD1 matches 7 bases. The CDR3 contains 14 residues. Germline CDR1 is SGDLS and CDR2 is YYNGEE. J lost 3 bases, V lost 4 bases, and 6 bases had no gene match. CDR3 sequence reads: CASSLWTGEETQYF. CDR3 nucleotides: TGTGCCAGCAGCTTGTGGACAGGAGAAGAGACCCAGTACTTC.

This chain connects TRBV5-1 to TRBJ2-1, with 7 positions matching TRBD1. The CDR3 totals 15 residues. The germline V gene encodes CDR1 SGHRS and CDR2 YFSETQ. The V and J ends lost 0 bases and 6 bases, in that order; junction bases with no gene match: 6. This CDR3 is CASSLDETGSNEQFF. CDR3 nucleotide sequence: TGCGCCAGCAGCTTGGATGAGACAGGGAGCAATGAGCAGTTCTTC.

This clone was picked up a small number of times. The chain joins TRBV7-2 to TRBJ1-3; no reliable D call. Germline CDR1 and CDR2: SGHTA and FQGNSA. Trimming stripped 1 base from V and 7 bases from J, with 8 bases between. There are 13 residues in the CDR3. CDR3 coding DNA: TGTGCCAGCAGCTTAGGAGCGTTCAACACCATATATTTT. Translated, it gives CASSLGAFNTIYF.

This chain's CDR3 is CASNEGQGLFPNYGYTF. The CDR3 DNA follows: TGTGCCAGTAACGAGGGACAGGGTCTATTTCCTAACTATGGCTACACCTTC. This chain joins TRBV19 and TRBJ1-2, with 9 bases lining up with TRBD1. CDR1 is LNHDA, CDR2 SQIVND, per germline (reference sequence). The CDR3 spans 17 residues. After removal of 7 bases from V and 0 bases from J, the junction contained 12 bases not matched to a gene.

This clone was recorded once. V usage is TRBV27 and J usage is TRBJ2-4; the match to TRBD2 covers 16 bases. Germline V gene sequence: CDR1 MNHEY, CDR2 SMNVEV (reference sequence). The ends lost 5 bases at V and 8 bases at J; junction bases unmatched: 12. The CDR3 is made up of 18 amino acids. This CDR3 reads CASSPPGLAGGPVDIQYF. DNA of the CDR3: TGTGCCAGCAGTCCCCCGGGACTAGCGGGAGGGCCTGTAGACATTCAGTACTTC.

The chain links TRBV3-1 (or the pseudogene TRBV3-2) to TRBJ1-1; possible D gene TRBD1, 6 bases. CDR1 is LGHDT, CDR2 YNNKEL, per germline (reference sequence). This CDR3 spans 14 amino acids. V was clipped by 0 bases and J by 5 bases, with 10 bases between them. Here the CDR3 reads CASSQEGQGTEAFF. CDR3 DNA sequence: TGTGCCAGCAGCCAAGAGGGACAAGGGACTGAAGCTTTCTTT.

V and J are TRBV7-9 and TRBJ1-2, with D tentatively TRBD1 (6 bases). Germline V gene data show CDR1 as SEHNR and CDR2 as FQNEAQ (reference sequence). V was pared by 5 bases and J by 8 bases, with 15 bases between. This CDR3 has 13 amino acids. This chain's CDR3 is CASSTGHESGYTF. CDR3 in DNA: TGTGCCAGCAGCACAGGGCATGAATCCGGCTACACCTTC.

This clone was seen only once. For the CDR3, the DNA is TGTGCCAGCAGCTCCACGCCGAGCGGGAGTTTATACGAGCAGTACTTC. It is translated as CASSSTPSGSLYEQYF. The chain links TRBV7-3 to TRBJ2-7; 8 positions match TRBD2. V lost 4 bases and J lost 4; bases outside the gene matches: 12. This CDR3 is 16 amino acids long. Germline values: CDR1 SGHTA, CDR2 FQGTGA.

The chain links TRBV11-2 to TRBJ2-1; D gene uncertain. This CDR3 spans 17 amino acids. Germline V gives CDR1 SGHAT, CDR2 FQNNGV. V lost 0 bases, J lost 8 bases, and 20 bases lay in between. The CDR3 nucleotides read TGTGCCAGCAGCTTAGATAAGACTGCCACCTTAGCAGATGAGCAGTTCTTC. This sequence encodes CASSLDKTATLADEQFF.

The V and J genes are TRBV3-1 (or the pseudogene TRBV3-2) and TRBJ2-1; the match to TRBD1 covers 11 bases. V gave up 4 bases and J gave up 7 bases; unmatched junction bases: 6. Looked up from germline, CDR1 is LGHDT and CDR2 is YNNKEL (reference sequence). The CDR3 has 15 residues. The CDR3: CASSLSGDRGNEQFF. In DNA form, the CDR3 reads TGTGCCAGCAGCCTAAGCGGGGACAGGGGGAATGAGCAGTTCTTC.

The genes are TRBV18 and TRBJ2-3; 10 nucleotides agree with TRBD1. The germline V gene has CDR1 KGHSH and CDR2 LQKENI. The CDR3 has 14 amino acids. V lost 3 bases to trimming and J lost 8 bases; unmatched junction nucleotides: 5. The DNA for the CDR3 is TGTGCCAGCTCACCGGGACAGGGGATGGTTACGCAGTATTTT. It yields the protein CASSPGQGMVTQYF. Supplemented by reference TRBV18 and TRBJ2-3, the full variable domain reads NAGVMQNPRHLVRRRGQEARLRCSPMKGHSHVYWYRQLPEEGLKFMVYLQKENIIDESGMPKERFSAEFPKEGPSILRIQQVVRGDSAAYFCASSPGQGMVTQYFGPGTRLTVL.

This chain uses TRBV3-1 (or the pseudogene TRBV3-2) with TRBJ2-1; 8 bases fit TRBD1. The V segment lost 4 bases and the J segment 7 bases; nucleotides outside the gene matches: 9. CDR1 LGHDT and CDR2 YNNKEL come from the germline V gene (reference sequence). The CDR3 is 15 residues long. The CDR3 DNA reads as TGTGCCAGCAGCCTGGACAGGGTGGTCCTTAATGAGCAGTTCTTC. Translating it yields CASSLDRVVLNEQFF.

CDR3: CASSPSELPRTQNIQYF. The CDR3 DNA follows: TGTGCCAGCTCACCCTCTGAATTGCCCCGGACTCAAAACATTCAGTACTTC. The rearrangement joins TRBV18 to TRBJ2-4; weak D call: TRBD2 (5 bases). Germline lookup yields CDR1 KGHSH and CDR2 LQKENI. V was pared by 3 bases and J by 5 bases, with 20 bases between. The length of the CDR3 is 17 residues.

V usage is TRBV25-1 and J usage is TRBJ2-1; 11 bases are a match to TRBD2. V trimming: 2 bases; J trimming: 4 bases; junction bases outside the gene matches: 4. The CDR3 is made up of 16 amino acids. Germline-derived CDR1 and CDR2 are MGHDK and SYGVNS. CDR3: CASSELGTSGYNEQFF. For the CDR3, the DNA is TGTGCCAGCAGTGAACTAGGGACTAGCGGTTACAATGAGCAGTTCTTC.

The chain recombines TRBV7-9 with TRBJ2-3; the D is unclear. Germline V gene lookup returns CDR1 SEHNR and CDR2 FQNEAQ (reference sequence). Trimming pared 5 bases from V and 2 bases from J, leaving 11 bases between. This CDR3 is 14 amino acids long. The CDR3 sequence: CASSNPPDTDTQYF. The CDR3 coding sequence is TGTGCCAGCAGCAACCCCCCAGACACAGATACGCAGTATTTT.